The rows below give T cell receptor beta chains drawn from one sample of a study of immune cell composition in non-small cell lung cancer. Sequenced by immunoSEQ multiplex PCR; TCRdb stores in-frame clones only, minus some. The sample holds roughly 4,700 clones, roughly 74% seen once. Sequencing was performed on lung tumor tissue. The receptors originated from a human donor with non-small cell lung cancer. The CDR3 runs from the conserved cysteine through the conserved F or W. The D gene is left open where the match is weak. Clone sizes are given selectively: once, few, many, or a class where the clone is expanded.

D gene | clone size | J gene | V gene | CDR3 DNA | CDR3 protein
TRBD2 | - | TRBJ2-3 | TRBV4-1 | TGCGCCAGCAGCCAAGATGTGGCTAGCGGGGGCGGGAATACGCAGTATTTT | CASSQDVASGGGNTQYF
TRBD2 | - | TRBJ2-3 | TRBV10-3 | TGTGCCACAACACTTAGCGGGGGGGTCACAGATACGCAGTATTTT | CATTLSGGVTDTQYF
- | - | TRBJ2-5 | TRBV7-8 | TGTGCCAGCAGCTTAGAGCGGACGCAGTACTTC | CASSLERTQYF
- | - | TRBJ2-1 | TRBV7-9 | TGTGCCAGCAGTACGCCTTTACCTAACAATGAGCAGTTCTTC | CASSTPLPNNEQFF
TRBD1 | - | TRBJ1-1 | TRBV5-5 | TGTGCCAGCAGCTTGGGTCGACGGACAGGGGGCCCCCAAGGCCTCACTGAAGCTTTCTTT | CASSLGRRTGGPQGLTEAFF
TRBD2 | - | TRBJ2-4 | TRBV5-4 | TGTGCCAGCAGCCAAGAAGTGGTCAAGCGGGGCGGTGTCATTCAGTACTTC | CASSQEVVKRGGVIQYF
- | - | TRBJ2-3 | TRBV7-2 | TGTGCCAGCAGCTTAGGGGAGCGGCTCAATACGCAGTATTTT | CASSLGERLNTQYF
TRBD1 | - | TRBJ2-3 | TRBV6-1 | TGTGCCAGCAGTGCATCGGACAGGGAGTTAGATACGCAGTATTTT | CASSASDRELDTQYF
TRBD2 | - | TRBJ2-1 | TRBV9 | TGTGCCAGCAGCCCGGGGGGGGAGCAGTTCTTC | CASSPGGEQFF
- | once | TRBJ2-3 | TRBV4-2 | TGTGCCAGCAGCCCCGGCACAGATACGCAGTATTTT | CASSPGTDTQYF
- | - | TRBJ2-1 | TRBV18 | TGTGCCAGCTCACCCGGAGTTAATGAGCAGTTCTTC | CASSPGVNEQFF
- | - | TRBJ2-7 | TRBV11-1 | TGTGCCAGCAGCTTACTAGGCGGCGAGCAGTACTTC | CASSLLGGEQYF
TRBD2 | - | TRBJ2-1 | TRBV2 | TGTGCCAGCAGAGGGGGACTAGCGGGGGGGCTTAATGAGCAGTTCTTC | CASRGGLAGGLNEQFF
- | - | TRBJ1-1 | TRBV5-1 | TGCGCCAGCAGCTTGGGTGAAGGGGTGACTGAAGCTTTCTTT | CASSLGEGVTEAFF
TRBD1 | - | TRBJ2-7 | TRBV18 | TGTGCCAGCTCATCCTCCGGGACAGGTCCCTACGAGCAGTACTTC | CASSSSGTGPYEQYF
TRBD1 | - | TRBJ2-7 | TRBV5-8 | TGTGCCAGCAGCTTGGAGACAGGGGTCCCCTACGAGCAGTACTTC | CASSLETGVPYEQYF
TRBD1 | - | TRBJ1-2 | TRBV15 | TGTGCCACCAGCAGGGACAGGGTGAACTATGGCTACACCTTC | CATSRDRVNYGYTF
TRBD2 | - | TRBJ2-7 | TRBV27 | TGTGCCAGCAGTCTAAATCCGGGACTAGCGGGAGACTACGAGCAGTACTTC | CASSLNPGLAGDYEQYF
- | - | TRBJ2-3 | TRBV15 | TGTGCCACCAGCAGAGATCCCCGTCCCACAGATACGCAGTATTTT | CATSRDPRPTDTQYF
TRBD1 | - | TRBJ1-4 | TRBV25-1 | TGTGCCAGCAGTGAACAGGGGGGAGGTGAAAAACTGTTTTTT | CASSEQGGGEKLFF
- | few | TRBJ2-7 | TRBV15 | TGTGCCACCAGCAGAGATCCGCCAGGGGCAGTCTCCTACGAGCAGTACTTC | CATSRDPPGAVSYEQYF
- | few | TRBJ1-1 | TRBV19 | TGTGCCAGTAGAGCAGGGATGAACACTGAAGCTTTCTTT | CASRAGMNTEAFF
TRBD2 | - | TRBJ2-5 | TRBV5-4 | TGTGCCAGCAGCTCTGCAGCGGGGGCTCTAGAGACCCAGTACTTC | CASSSAAGALETQYF
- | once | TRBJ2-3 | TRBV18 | TGTGCCAGCTCACAGCCAGGGAGCACAGATACGCAGTATTTT | CASSQPGSTDTQYF
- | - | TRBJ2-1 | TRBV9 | TGTGCCAGCAGCGTAGCACAGGGTGGGTACAATGAGCAGTTCTTC | CASSVAQGGYNEQFF
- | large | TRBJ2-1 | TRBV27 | TGTGCCAGCAGTTTAGTGCCTTCGATCCCTACTACACACAATGAGCAGTTCTTC | CASSLVPSIPTTHNEQFF
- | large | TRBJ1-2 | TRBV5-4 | TGTGCCAGCAGCTTGGTGTCACAGTATGGCTACACCTTC | CASSLVSQYGYTF
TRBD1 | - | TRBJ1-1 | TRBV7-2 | TGTGCCAGCAGCCCACGACAGGGGGGGAAGGCTGAAGCTTTCTTT | CASSPRQGGKAEAFF
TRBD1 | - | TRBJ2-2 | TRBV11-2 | TGTGCCAGCAGCCCGTACGGGACAGGGAGGGACACCGGGGAGCTGTTTTTT | CASSPYGTGRDTGELFF
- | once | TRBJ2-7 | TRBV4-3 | TGCGCCAGCAGCCAAGATAGGGGGGGAGCCTATTACGAGCAGTACTTC | CASSQDRGGAYYEQYF
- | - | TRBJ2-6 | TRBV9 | TGTGCCAGCAGCACCCCCGCGGGAGGGGCCAACGTCCTGACTTTC | CASSTPAGGANVLTF
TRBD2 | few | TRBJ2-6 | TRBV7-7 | TGTGCTAGCAGCCGGGACGGGAGGTACTCTGGGGCCAACGTCCTGACTTTC | CASSRDGRYSGANVLTF
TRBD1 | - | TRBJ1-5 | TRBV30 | TGTGCCTGGAGTGTAGACAGGGATCAGCCCCAGCATTTT | CAWSVDRDQPQHF
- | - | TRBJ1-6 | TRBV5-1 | TGCGCCAGCAGCCCAAACAGGGACTCACCCCTCCACTTT | CASSPNRDSPLHF
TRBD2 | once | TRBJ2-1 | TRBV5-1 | TGCGCCAGCAGCCGATCTGGGACTAGCGGGATCCCGGCGGACTCTCTGTTCTTC | CASSRSGTSGIPADSLFF
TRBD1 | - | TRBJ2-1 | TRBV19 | TGTGCCAGTCGACAGGGGGCCTACAATGAGCAGTTCTTC | CASRQGAYNEQFF
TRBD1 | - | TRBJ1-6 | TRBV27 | TGTGCCAGCAGTTTAGTGGGACAGGGAAGCCGGGGTAATTCACCCCTCCACTTT | CASSLVGQGSRGNSPLHF
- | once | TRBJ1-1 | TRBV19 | TGTGCCAGTAGTATAGTAGCCGGGAACACTGAAGCTTTCTTT | CASSIVAGNTEAFF
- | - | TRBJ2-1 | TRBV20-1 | TGCAGCCCGGAGTCGGGGGAGGCGCAGTTCTTC | CSPESGEAQFF
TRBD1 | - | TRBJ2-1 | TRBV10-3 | TGTGCCATCAGTGTACAGGGGTACAATGAGCAGTTCTTC | CAISVQGYNEQFF
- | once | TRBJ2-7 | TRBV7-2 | TGTGCCAGCAGCTTGGCCGGGAAGAACTACGAGCAGTACTTC | CASSLAGKNYEQYF
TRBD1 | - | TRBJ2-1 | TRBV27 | TGTGCCAGCAGCCAGGACAGGGGCCGTAATGAGCAGTTCTTC | CASSQDRGRNEQFF
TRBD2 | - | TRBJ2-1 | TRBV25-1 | TGTGCCAGCAGTGAACCCCGCCATGGGGGGGTCAATGAGCAGTTCTTC | CASSEPRHGGVNEQFF
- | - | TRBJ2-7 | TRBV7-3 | TGTGCCAATCGCGGCACGACGTACTTC | CANRGTTYF
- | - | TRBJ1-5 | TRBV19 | TGTGCCAGTAGCCCTCAGGGCTTCAATCAGCCCCAGCATTTT | CASSPQGFNQPQHF
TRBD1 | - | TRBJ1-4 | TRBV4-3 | TGCGCCAGCAGCCAACGCGGACAGGCGACGAATGAAAAACTGTTTTTT | CASSQRGQATNEKLFF
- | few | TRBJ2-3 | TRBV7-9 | TGTGCCAGCAGCCCCGATAGTAGCTTCGCAGATACGCAGTATTTT | CASSPDSSFADTQYF
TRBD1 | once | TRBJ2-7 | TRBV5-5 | TGTGCCAGCAGCTTAAACTGGGACAGGACATACGAGCAGTACTTC | CASSLNWDRTYEQYF
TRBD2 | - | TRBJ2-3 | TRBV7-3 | TGTGCCAGCAAAAGGGCGGGGGGCCGGAACACAGATACGCAGTATTTT | CASKRAGGRNTDTQYF
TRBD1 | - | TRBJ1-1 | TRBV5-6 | TGTGCCAGCAGCGTCCCGACAGGGGCCAACACTGAAGCTTTCTTT | CASSVPTGANTEAFF
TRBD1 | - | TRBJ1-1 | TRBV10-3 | TGTGCCATCAGTGAGAGGGACAGGGGGGTTAGTGGAGCTTTCTTT | CAISERDRGVSGAFF
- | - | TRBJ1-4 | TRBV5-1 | TGCGCCAGCAGCTTCGGACAGATCAATGAAAAACTGTTTTTT | CASSFGQINEKLFF
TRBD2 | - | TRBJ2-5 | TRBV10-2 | TGCGCCAGCAGGTCGGGGACTAGCGGGAGGGGAGAGACCCAGTACTTC | CASRSGTSGRGETQYF